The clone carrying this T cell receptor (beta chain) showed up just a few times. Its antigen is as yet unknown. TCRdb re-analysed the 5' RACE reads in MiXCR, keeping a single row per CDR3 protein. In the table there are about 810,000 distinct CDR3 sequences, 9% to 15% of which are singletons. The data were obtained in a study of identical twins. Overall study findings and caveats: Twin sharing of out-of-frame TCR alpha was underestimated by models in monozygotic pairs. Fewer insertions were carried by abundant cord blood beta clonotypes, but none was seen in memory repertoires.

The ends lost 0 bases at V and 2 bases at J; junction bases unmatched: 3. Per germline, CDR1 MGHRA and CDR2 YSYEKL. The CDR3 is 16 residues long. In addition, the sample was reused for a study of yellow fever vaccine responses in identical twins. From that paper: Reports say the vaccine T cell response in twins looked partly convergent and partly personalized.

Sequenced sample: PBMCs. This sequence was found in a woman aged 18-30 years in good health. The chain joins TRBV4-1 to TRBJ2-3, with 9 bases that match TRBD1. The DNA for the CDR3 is TGCGCCAGCAGCCAAGAATGGACAGGGGTCACAGATACGCAGTATTTT. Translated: CASSQEWTGVTDTQYF.